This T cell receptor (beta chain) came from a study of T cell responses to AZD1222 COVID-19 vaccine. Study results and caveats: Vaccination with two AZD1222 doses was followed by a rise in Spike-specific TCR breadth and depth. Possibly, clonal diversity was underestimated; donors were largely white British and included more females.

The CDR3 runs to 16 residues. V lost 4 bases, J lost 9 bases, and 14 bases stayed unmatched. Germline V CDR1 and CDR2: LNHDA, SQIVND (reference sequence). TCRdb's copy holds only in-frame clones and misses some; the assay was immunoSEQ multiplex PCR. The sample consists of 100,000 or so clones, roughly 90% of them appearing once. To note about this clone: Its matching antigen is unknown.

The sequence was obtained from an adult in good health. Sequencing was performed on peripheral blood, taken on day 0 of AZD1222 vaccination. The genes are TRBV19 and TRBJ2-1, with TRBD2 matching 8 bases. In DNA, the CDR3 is TGTGCCAGTAGTACCCGCAGTAGAGGACTAGCTTCTGAGCAGTTCTTC. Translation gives CASSTRSRGLASEQFF.